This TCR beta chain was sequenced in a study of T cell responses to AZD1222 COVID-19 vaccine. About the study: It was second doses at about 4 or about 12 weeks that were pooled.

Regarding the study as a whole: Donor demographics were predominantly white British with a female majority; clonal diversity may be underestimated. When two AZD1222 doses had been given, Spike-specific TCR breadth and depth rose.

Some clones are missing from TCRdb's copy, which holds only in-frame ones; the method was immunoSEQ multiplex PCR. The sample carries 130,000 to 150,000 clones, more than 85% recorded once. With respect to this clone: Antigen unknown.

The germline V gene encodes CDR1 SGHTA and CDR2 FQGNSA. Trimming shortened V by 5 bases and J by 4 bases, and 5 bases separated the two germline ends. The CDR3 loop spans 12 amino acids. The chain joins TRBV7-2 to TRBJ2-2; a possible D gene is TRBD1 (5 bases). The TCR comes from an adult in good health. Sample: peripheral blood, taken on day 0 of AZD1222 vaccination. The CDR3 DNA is TGTGCCAGCAGCAGGGGCACCGGGGAGCTGTTTTTT. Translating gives CASSRGTGELFF.